This TCR beta chain is drawn from a study of metastatic and nonmetastatic thyroid tumors. Study in general: Repertoire data that came from the blood and tumor or nodule tissue of malignant and benign thyroid patients were compared. Findings and caveats of the study: Significantly higher TCR beta diversity was reportedly seen in malignant thyroid tumors than benign nodules, in blood and tumor.

The authors' processing: A classifier of distant metastasis in papillary thyroid cancer was built from CDR3 differences (across clinicopathological groups). With MiXCR, TCRdb reprocessed the PCR reads. The V and J calls here are based on TCRdb, not the publication. The sample lists 45,000 to 65,000 clones, approximately 22% occurring once. Among the patients, none had received any treatment before thyroid surgery. V gave up 4 bases and J gave up 6 bases; unmatched junction bases: 5. This CDR3 has 15 amino acids. Germline V lookup: CDR1 SGHNT, CDR2 YYREEE (reference sequence). This clone was observed at least ten times. What it recognizes is unknown.

The rearrangement uses TRBV5-4 and TRBJ2-1; TRBD2 matches 12 bases. The sequenced sample was blood. The receptor was isolated from a female donor with papillary thyroid cancer or a benign thyroid nodule (not recorded which). Some clones in this sample may be carry-over from other donors' samples. Written as DNA, the CDR3 is TGTGCCAGCAGCCCGGGACTAGCGGGTGTCAATGAGCAGTTCTTC. It yields the protein CASSPGLAGVNEQFF.